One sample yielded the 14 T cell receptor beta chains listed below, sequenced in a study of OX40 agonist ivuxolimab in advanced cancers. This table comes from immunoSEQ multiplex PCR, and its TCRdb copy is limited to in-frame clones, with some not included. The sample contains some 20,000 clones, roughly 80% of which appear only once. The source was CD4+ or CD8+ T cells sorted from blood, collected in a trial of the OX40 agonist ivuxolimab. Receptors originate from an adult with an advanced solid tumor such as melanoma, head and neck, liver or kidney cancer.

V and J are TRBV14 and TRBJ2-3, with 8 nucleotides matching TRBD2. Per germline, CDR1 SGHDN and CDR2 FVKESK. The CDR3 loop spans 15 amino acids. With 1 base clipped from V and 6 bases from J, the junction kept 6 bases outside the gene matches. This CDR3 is CASSQVGTRADTQYF. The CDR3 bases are TGTGCCAGCAGCCAAGTTGGGACTAGGGCCGATACGCAGTATTTT.

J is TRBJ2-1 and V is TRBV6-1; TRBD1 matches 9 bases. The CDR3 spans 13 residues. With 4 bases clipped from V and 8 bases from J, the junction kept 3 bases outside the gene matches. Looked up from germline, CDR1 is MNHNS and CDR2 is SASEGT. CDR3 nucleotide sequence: TGTGCCAGCAGTGCCACAGGGGGCTATGAGCAGTTCTTC. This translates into CASSATGGYEQFF.

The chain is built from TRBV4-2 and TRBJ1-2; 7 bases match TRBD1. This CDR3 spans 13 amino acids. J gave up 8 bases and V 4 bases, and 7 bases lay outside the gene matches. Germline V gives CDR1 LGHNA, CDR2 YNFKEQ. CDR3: CASSPGQVLGYTF. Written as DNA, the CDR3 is TGTGCCAGCAGCCCCGGACAGGTCCTAGGCTACACCTTC.

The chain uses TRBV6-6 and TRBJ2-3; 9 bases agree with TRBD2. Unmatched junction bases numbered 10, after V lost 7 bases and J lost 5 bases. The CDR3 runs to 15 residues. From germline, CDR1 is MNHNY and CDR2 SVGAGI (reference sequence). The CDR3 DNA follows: TGTGCCAGCACCTGGCCGAGCGGGGGGATAGATACGCAGTATTTT. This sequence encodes CASTWPSGGIDTQYF.

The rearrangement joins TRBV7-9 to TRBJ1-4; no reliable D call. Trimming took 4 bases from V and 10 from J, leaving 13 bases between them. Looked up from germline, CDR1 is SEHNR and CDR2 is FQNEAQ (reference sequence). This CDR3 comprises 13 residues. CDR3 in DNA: TGTGCCAGCAGCTCGGACGGCCCTGGAAAACTGTTTTTT. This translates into CASSSDGPGKLFF.

The CDR3 DNA follows: TGTGCCAGCAGCTTATCGGGGCCCGGGGAGCTGTTTTTT. Its protein is CASSLSGPGELFF. The chain combines TRBV7-6 with TRBJ2-2; either TRBD1 or TRBD2 may supply D (5 bases each). The ends were cut back, 2 bases at V and 6 bases at J, with 7 bases in the middle. Germline V lookup: CDR1 SGHVS, CDR2 FNYEAQ. This CDR3 is built from 13 residues.

The CDR3 region is CASSGKDTSYNEQFF. The CDR3 region has the DNA TGTGCCAGCAGTGGGAAGGACACCTCCTACAATGAGCAGTTCTTC. V and J are TRBV28 and TRBJ2-1, with D perhaps matching TRBD1 (5 bases). Trimming removed 5 bases at V and 0 bases at J, with 11 bases between. CDR1 and CDR2 (germline): MDHEN, SYDVKM. This CDR3 contains 15 residues. Together with reference TRBV28 and TRBJ2-1, the CDR3 gives the full variable domain: DVKVTQSSRYLVKRTGEKVFLECVQDMDHENMFWYRQDPGLGLRLIYFSYDVKMKEKGDIPEGYSVSREKKERFSLILESASTNQTSMYLCASSGKDTSYNEQFFGPGTRLTVL.

The CDR3 sequence is CASSPRGTQANEKLFF. The CDR3 nucleotides are TGTGCCAGCTCACCTAGAGGGACGCAAGCTAATGAAAAACTGTTTTTT. The V call is TRBV18, the J call TRBJ1-4; perhaps TRBD1 as D (5 bases). V was pared by 3 bases and J by 3 bases, with 14 bases between. CDR1 and CDR2 from the germline V gene are KGHSH and LQKENI. CDR3 size: 16 residues.

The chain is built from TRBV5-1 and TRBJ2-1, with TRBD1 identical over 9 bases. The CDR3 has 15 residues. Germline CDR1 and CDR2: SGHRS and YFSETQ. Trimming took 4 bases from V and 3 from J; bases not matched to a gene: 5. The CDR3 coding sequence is TGCGCCAGCAGCGCAGGGACAGGGAGCTACAATGAGCAGTTCTTC. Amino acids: CASSAGTGSYNEQFF.

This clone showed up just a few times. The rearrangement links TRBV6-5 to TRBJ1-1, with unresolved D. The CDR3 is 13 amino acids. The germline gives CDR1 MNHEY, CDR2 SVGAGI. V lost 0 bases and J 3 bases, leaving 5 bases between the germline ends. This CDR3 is CASSYSPYTEAFF. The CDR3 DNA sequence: TGTGCCAGCAGTTACTCGCCCTACACTGAAGCTTTCTTT.

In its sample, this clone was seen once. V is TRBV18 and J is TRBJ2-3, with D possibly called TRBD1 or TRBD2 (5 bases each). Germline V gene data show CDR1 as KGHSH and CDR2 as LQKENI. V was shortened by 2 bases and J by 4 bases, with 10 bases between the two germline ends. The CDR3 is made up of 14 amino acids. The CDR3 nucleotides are TGTGCCAGCTCACCAGGGGGTGGTGCAGATACGCAGTATTTT. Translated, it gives CASSPGGGADTQYF.

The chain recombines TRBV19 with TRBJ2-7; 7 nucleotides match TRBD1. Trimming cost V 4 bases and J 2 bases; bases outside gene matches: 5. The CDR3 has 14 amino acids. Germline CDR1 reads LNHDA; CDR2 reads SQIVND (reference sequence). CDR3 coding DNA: TGTGCCAGTAGTAATATCAGGGGGACCTACGAGCAGTACTTC. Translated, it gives CASSNIRGTYEQYF.

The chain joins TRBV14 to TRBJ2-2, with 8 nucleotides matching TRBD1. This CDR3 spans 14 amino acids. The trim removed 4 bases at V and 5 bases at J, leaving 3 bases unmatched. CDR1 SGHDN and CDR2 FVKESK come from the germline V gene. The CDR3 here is CASSRNRGTGELFF. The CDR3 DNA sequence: TGTGCCAGCAGCCGCAACAGGGGGACCGGGGAGCTGTTTTTT.

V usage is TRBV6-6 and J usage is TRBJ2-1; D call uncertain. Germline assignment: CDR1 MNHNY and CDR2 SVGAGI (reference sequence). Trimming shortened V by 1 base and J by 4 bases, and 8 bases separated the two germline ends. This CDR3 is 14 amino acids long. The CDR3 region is CASSYWPTYNEQFF. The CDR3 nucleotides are TGTGCCAGCAGTTACTGGCCAACATACAATGAGCAGTTCTTC.